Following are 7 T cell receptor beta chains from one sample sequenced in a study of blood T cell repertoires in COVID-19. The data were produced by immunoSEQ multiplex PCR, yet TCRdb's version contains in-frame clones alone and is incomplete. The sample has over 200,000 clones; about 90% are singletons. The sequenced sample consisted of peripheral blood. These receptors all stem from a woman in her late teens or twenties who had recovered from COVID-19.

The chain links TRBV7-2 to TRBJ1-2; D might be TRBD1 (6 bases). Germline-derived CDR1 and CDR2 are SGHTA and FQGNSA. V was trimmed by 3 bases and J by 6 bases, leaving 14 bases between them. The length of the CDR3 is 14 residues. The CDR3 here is CASSLTGKVHGYTF. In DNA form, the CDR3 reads TGTGCCAGCAGCTTGACAGGCAAGGTCCATGGCTACACCTTC.

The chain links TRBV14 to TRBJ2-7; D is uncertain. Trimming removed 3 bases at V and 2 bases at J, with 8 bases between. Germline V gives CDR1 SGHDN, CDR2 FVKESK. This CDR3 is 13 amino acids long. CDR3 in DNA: TGTGCCAGCAGCCACGGTCCAACCTACGAGCAGTACTTC. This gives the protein CASSHGPTYEQYF. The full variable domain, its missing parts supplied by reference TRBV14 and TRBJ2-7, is EAGVTQFPSHSVIEKGQTVTLRCDPISGHDNLYWYRRVMGKEIKFLLHFVKESKQDESGMPNNRFLAERTGGTYSTLKVQPAELEDSGVYFCASSHGPTYEQYFGPGTRLTVT.

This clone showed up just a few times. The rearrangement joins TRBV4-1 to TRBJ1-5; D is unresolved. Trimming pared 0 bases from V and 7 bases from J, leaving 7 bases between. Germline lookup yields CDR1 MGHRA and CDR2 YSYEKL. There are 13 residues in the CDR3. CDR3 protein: CASSQDRGQPQHF. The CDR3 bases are TGCGCCAGCAGCCAAGATCGAGGACAGCCCCAGCATTTT.

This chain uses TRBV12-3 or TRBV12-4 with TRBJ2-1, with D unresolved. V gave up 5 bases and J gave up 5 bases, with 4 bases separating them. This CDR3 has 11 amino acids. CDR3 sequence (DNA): TGTGCCAGCAGTCAGAACAATGAGCAGTTCTTC. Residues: CASSQNNEQFF.

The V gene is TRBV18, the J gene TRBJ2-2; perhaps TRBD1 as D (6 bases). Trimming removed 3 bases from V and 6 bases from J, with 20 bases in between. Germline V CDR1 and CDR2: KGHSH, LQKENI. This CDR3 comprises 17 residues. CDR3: CASSPVLPQTGAGELFF. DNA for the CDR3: TGTGCCAGCTCACCTGTTCTCCCTCAGACAGGCGCCGGGGAGCTGTTTTTT. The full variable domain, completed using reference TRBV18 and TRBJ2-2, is NAGVMQNPRHLVRRRGQEARLRCSPMKGHSHVYWYRQLPEEGLKFMVYLQKENIIDESGMPKERFSAEFPKEGPSILRIQQVVRGDSAAYFCASSPVLPQTGAGELFFGEGSRLTVL.

DNA for the CDR3: TGTGCCACAGGCATTTATGGGGCCTCGGGCACAGATACGCAGTATTTT. Translating it yields CATGIYGASGTDTQYF. The chain carries TRBV24-1 and TRBJ2-3, with a possible D match to TRBD1 (5 bases). The germline V gene encodes CDR1 KGHDR and CDR2 SFDVKD. The length of the CDR3 is 16 residues. The ends were cut back, 10 bases at V and 1 base at J, with 20 bases in the middle.

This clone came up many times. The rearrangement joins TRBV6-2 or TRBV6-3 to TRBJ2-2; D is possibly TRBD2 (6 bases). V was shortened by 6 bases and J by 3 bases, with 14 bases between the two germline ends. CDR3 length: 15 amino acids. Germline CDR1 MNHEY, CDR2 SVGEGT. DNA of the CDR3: TGTGCCAGCAGCTCGGGGGAGTGGGACACCGGGGAGCTGTTTTTT. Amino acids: CASSSGEWDTGELFF.